These 21 T cell receptor beta chains were sequenced from one sample in a study of cytomegalovirus exposure and HLA in healthy donors (dated by TCRdb to 2016 to 2017). Library preparation was by the immunoSEQ multiplex PCR assay. A mixture of 60 forward primers for TCR Vbeta segments and 13 reverse primers for TCR Jbeta segments was used in the multiplex PCR. In its TCRdb copy, this immuneACCESS table keeps in-frame sequences only and misses some clones. Where compared with another copy, unresolved V genes explain less than half of these, and the others have no known cause. The sample table contains around 100,000 clones; only one count was recorded for roughly 78% of them. 2.5% to 3.5% of the sample lies in the top ten. The material sequenced was PBMCs. All receptors derive from a woman between 40 and 50 years old in good health and CMV-seronegative.

This clone was seen more than once but under ten times. One end of the junction is discordant with germline, which a read error may explain. The chain combines TRBV7-9 with TRBJ2-5; 11 bases line up with TRBD2. The CDR3 has 15 residues. Germline V lookup: CDR1 SEHNR, CDR2 FQNEAQ (reference sequence). CDR3 DNA: TGTTCCAGCAGCCTCGGGACTAGCGGTTCAGAGACCCAGTACTTC. This gives the protein CSSSLGTSGSETQYF. The complete variable domain, with remaining parts taken from reference TRBV7-9 and TRBJ2-5, reads DTGVSQNPRHKITKRGQNVTFRCDPISEHNRLYWYRQTLGQGPEFLTYFQNEAQLEKSRLLSDRFSAERPKGSFSTLEIQRTEQGDSAMYLCSSSLGTSGSETQYFGPGTRLLVL.

The V call is TRBV19, the J call TRBJ1-1; D is undetermined. V shed 5 bases and J shed 0 bases, with 10 bases lying between them. Germline V gives CDR1 LNHDA, CDR2 SQIVND (reference sequence). The CDR3 consists of 14 residues. The CDR3 DNA follows: TGTGCCAGTAGTCCCAGGCAATTGAACACTGAAGCTTTCTTT. Protein product: CASSPRQLNTEAFF.

This chain uses TRBV29-1 with TRBJ2-1, with 8 bases lining up with TRBD2. The CDR3 sequence is 14 residues long. Germline V lookup: CDR1 SQVTM, CDR2 ANQGSEA. After removal of 6 bases from V and 4 bases from J, the junction contained 8 bases not matched to a gene. In DNA, the CDR3 is TGCAGCGTACCCGGACTAGCTGTATACAATGAGCAGTTCTTC. Translating gives CSVPGLAVYNEQFF.

The rearrangement joins TRBV7-2 to TRBJ2-1, with unresolved D. V dropped 2 bases and J dropped 10 bases, with 6 bases sitting between them. The CDR3 covers 11 residues. Germline CDR1 is SGHTA and CDR2 is FQGNSA. The CDR3 sequence: CASSLRREQFF. The DNA for the CDR3 is TGTGCCAGCAGCTTAAGGCGGGAGCAGTTCTTC.

The chain combines TRBV14 with TRBJ2-7; 9 positions match TRBD2. The CDR3 runs to 15 residues. J was trimmed by 5 bases and V by 0 bases; bases with no gene match: 5. Germline V CDR1 and CDR2: SGHDN, FVKESK. The CDR3 DNA sequence: TGTGCCAGCAGCCAAGAGTCTAGCGGGATTCACGAGCAGTACTTC. This translates into CASSQESSGIHEQYF.

The chain recombines TRBV7-2 with TRBJ1-5; D remains unclear. Germline CDR1 is SGHTA and CDR2 is FQGNSA. This CDR3 region has 12 residues. Trimming removed 5 bases from V and 4 bases from J, with 6 bases in between. The CDR3 region has the DNA TGTGCCAGCAGCGCCGAGAATCAGCCCCAGCATTTT. Its protein is CASSAENQPQHF.

The chain employs TRBV7-2 and TRBJ2-4; 7 bases agree with TRBD1. Germline CDR1 SGHTA, CDR2 FQGNSA. CDR3 length: 16 residues. Losses at the gene ends were 2 bases for V and 1 base for J; bases not matched to a gene: 5. CDR3 region: CASSLSGTVAKNIQYF. CDR3 in DNA: TGTGCCAGCAGCTTATCCGGGACAGTGGCCAAAAACATTCAGTACTTC.

The chain employs TRBV9 and TRBJ1-1; 7 bases map to TRBD1. The CDR3 is made up of 17 amino acids. J was trimmed by 0 bases and V by 0 bases; bases with no gene match: 8. Germline CDR1 SGDLS, CDR2 YYNGEE. The chain's CDR3 is CASSVGETGTMNTEAFF. The DNA of the CDR3 is TGTGCCAGCAGCGTAGGGGAGACAGGGACGATGAACACTGAAGCTTTCTTT.

The chain combines TRBV6-1 with TRBJ2-3; D is unresolved. V was pared by 7 bases and J by 4 bases, with 6 bases between. This CDR3 region has 11 residues. Per the germline V gene, CDR1 is MNHNS and CDR2 is SASEGT. CDR3 DNA: TGTGCCAGCAAGCGAGCAGATACGCAGTATTTT. Protein: CASKRADTQYF.

J is TRBJ1-4 and V is TRBV7-2; 9 bases map to TRBD1. CDR3 size: 15 residues. CDR1 SGHTA and CDR2 FQGNSA come from the germline V gene. After removal of 5 bases from V and 5 bases from J, the junction contained 6 bases not matched to a gene. The CDR3 loop reads CASSLSTGGNEKLFF. As DNA, the CDR3 is TGTGCCAGCAGCCTATCGACAGGGGGGAATGAAAAACTGTTTTTT.

This chain links TRBV19 with TRBJ2-5, with 8 bases matching TRBD1. CDR3 length: 15 residues. After removal of 6 bases from V and 4 bases from J, the junction contained 10 bases not matched to a gene. Looked up from germline, CDR1 is LNHDA and CDR2 is SQIVND (reference sequence). The DNA of the CDR3 is TGTGCCAGTAGGAAAGAAGAACAGGGGGTAGAGACCCAGTACTTC. It yields the protein CASRKEEQGVETQYF.

V gene TRBV7-9 combines with J gene TRBJ1-4, with 8 bases fitting TRBD1. Germline V gives CDR1 SEHNR, CDR2 FQNEAQ (reference sequence). The V and J ends lost 5 bases and 5 bases, in that order; junction bases with no gene match: 7. The CDR3 consists of 15 residues. The CDR3 protein is CASSLRTGINEKLFF. The CDR3 DNA sequence: TGTGCCAGCAGCCTCCGGACAGGGATAAATGAAAAACTGTTTTTT.

CDR3 residues: CAWSALAGATYEQYF. Here the CDR3 DNA reads TGTGCCTGGAGTGCCCTGGCGGGCGCAACCTACGAGCAGTACTTC. J is TRBJ2-7 and V is TRBV30, with D possibly TRBD2 on 5 matching bases. Germline-derived CDR1 and CDR2 are GTSNPN and SVGIG (reference sequence). The germline V and J ends were trimmed by 1 base and 2 bases, with 15 bases remaining between them. This CDR3 comprises 15 residues. The full variable domain, its missing parts supplied by reference TRBV30 and TRBJ2-7, is SQTIHQWPATLVQPVGSPLSLECTVEGTSNPNLYWYRQAAGRGLQLLFYSVGIGQISSEVPQNLSASRPQDRQFILSSKKLLLSDSGFYLCAWSALAGATYEQYFGPGTRLTVT.

The chain recombines TRBV5-1 with TRBJ2-1, with D maybe TRBD2 (7 bases). Germline assignment: CDR1 SGHRS and CDR2 YFSETQ. The CDR3 contains 19 residues. Trimming pared 0 bases from V and 5 bases from J, leaving 24 bases between. The CDR3 DNA follows: TGCGCCAGCAGCTTGGTGTGGCGGGGGCCCGATTCTAACAACAATGAGCAGTTCTTC. Protein sequence: CASSLVWRGPDSNNNEQFF.

J is TRBJ1-1 and V is TRBV15; 7 bases align to TRBD1. Germline trimming cut 5 bases from V and 3 bases from J; bases unmatched to any gene: 9. The CDR3 loop spans 15 amino acids. Looked up from germline, CDR1 is LNHNV and CDR2 is YYDKDF (reference sequence). This CDR3 is CATSPRARGDTEAFF. CDR3 DNA: TGTGCCACCAGCCCCCGAGCCAGGGGGGACACTGAAGCTTTCTTT.

The chain combines TRBV28 with TRBJ1-1; the match to TRBD1 covers 8 bases. Germline assignment: CDR1 MDHEN and CDR2 SYDVKM. The CDR3 spans 18 residues. With 9 bases clipped from V and 5 bases from J, the junction kept 23 bases outside the gene matches. The CDR3 DNA follows: TGTGCCAGTCCGCCCCTCGCCACAGGGGGTAAACGGGGGACTGAAGCTTTCTTT. The encoded protein is CASPPLATGGKRGTEAFF.

This clone was picked up a small number of times. This sequence joins TRBV29-1 and TRBJ2-4; D is perhaps TRBD2 (6 bases). Germline V lookup: CDR1 SQVTM, CDR2 ANQGSEA. The CDR3 sequence is 13 residues long. V was shortened by 4 bases and J by 8 bases, with 15 bases between the two germline ends. CDR3 sequence reads: CSVGPGGADIQYF. The CDR3 DNA is TGCAGCGTTGGTCCCGGGGGTGCAGACATTCAGTACTTC.

The gene calls are TRBV5-1 and TRBJ1-1; 7 bases are a match to TRBD1. V gave up 2 bases and J gave up 3 bases; unmatched junction bases: 7. Looked up from germline, CDR1 is SGHRS and CDR2 is YFSETQ. This CDR3 is 15 amino acids long. CDR3 amino acids: CASSLQGLGDTEAFF. DNA for the CDR3: TGCGCCAGCAGCTTACAGGGGTTGGGGGACACTGAAGCTTTCTTT. The entire variable domain, with the rest obtained from reference TRBV5-1 and TRBJ1-1, is as follows: KAGVTQTPRYLIKTRGQQVTLSCSPISGHRSVSWYQQTPGQGLQFLFEYFSETQRNKGNFPGRFSGRQFSNSRSEMNVSTLELGDSALYLCASSLQGLGDTEAFFGQGTRLTVV.

This clone was seen a single time. One end of the junction fails to match germline, which may point to a read error. Other DNA sequences in the sample encode the same CDR3. The rearrangement links TRBV28 to TRBJ2-7; tentatively, D is TRBD1 (6 bases). The CDR3 sequence is 13 residues long. Per the germline V gene, CDR1 is MDHEN and CDR2 is SYDVKM. CDR3 residues: CASSFGGGREQYF. CDR3 bases: TGTGCCAGCAGTTTTGGTGGGGGCCGCGAGCAGTACTTT.

The chain couples TRBV6-6 to TRBJ1-1, with unresolved D. The CDR3 consists of 13 residues. The ends were cut back, 11 bases at V and 0 bases at J, with 13 bases in the middle. The V gene's germline CDR1 is MNHNY and CDR2 SVGAGI (reference sequence). CDR3 bases: TGTGCCGGCTCTCAGATCTTGAACACTGAAGCTTTCTTT. It is translated as CAGSQILNTEAFF.

V and J are TRBV7-2 and TRBJ2-2, with D possibly TRBD2 on 6 matching bases. This CDR3 contains 15 residues. The germline V gene encodes CDR1 SGHTA and CDR2 FQGNSA. Trimming cost V 2 bases and J 4 bases, with 11 bases left between them. CDR3 amino acids: CASSLRRDGTGELFF. For the CDR3, the DNA is TGTGCCAGCAGCTTAAGGCGGGATGGCACCGGGGAGCTGTTTTTT.